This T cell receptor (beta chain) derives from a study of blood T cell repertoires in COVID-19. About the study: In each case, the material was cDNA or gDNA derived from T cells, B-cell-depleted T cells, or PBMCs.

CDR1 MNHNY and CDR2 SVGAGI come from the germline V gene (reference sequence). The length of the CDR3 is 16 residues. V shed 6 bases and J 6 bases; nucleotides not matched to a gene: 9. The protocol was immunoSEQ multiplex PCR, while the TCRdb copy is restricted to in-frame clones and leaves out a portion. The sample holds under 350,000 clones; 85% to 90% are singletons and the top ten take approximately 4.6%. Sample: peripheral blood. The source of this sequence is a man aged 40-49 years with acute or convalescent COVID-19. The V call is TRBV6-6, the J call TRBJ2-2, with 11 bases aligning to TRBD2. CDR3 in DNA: TGTGCCAGCAGCCAACCGGGACTAGCGGTATCCGGGGAGCTGTTTTTT. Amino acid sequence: CASSQPGLAVSGELFF.